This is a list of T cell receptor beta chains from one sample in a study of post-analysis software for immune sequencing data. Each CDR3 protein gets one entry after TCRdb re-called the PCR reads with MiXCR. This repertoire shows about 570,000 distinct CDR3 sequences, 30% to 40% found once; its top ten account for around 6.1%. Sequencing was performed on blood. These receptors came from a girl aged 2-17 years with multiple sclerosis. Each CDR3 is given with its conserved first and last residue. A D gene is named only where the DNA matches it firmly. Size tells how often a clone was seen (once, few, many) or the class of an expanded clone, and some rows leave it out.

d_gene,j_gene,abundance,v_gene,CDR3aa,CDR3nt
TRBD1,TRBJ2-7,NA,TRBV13,CASSSAGTGYYEQYF,TGTGCCAGCAGCTCCGCCGGGACAGGGTACTACGAGCAGTACTTC
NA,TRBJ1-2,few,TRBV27,CASSFLGKNGYTF,TGTGCCAGCTCATTTCTGGGGAAGAATGGCTACACCTTC
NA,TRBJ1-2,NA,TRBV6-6,CASSSSDTYGYTF,TGTGCCAGCAGTTCCTCGGACACTTATGGCTACACCTTC
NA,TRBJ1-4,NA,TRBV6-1,CASSEPGHVNEKLFF,TGTGCCAGCAGTGAACCGGGACATGTTAATGAAAAACTGTTTTTT
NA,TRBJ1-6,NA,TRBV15,CATSRDGWNSPLHF,TGTGCCACCAGCAGAGACGGATGGAATTCACCCCTCCACTTT
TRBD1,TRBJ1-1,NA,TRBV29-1,CSVPTGGNTEAFF,TGCAGCGTGCCGACAGGGGGGAACACTGAAGCTTTCTTT
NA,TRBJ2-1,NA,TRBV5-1,CASSSQAGIYNEQFF,TGCGCCAGCAGCTCCCAGGCGGGGATCTACAATGAGCAGTTCTTC
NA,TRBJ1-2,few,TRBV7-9,CASSLDPRDNYGYTF,TGTGCCAGCAGCCTTGACCCCCGGGACAACTATGGCTACACCTTC
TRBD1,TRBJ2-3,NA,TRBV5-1,CASSLADRAGTDTQYF,TGCGCCAGCAGCTTGGCGGACAGGGCAGGAACAGATACGCAGTATTTT
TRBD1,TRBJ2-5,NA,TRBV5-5,CASSFRTGGLEETQYF,TGTGCCAGCAGCTTCAGGACAGGGGGCTTGGAAGAGACCCAGTACTTC